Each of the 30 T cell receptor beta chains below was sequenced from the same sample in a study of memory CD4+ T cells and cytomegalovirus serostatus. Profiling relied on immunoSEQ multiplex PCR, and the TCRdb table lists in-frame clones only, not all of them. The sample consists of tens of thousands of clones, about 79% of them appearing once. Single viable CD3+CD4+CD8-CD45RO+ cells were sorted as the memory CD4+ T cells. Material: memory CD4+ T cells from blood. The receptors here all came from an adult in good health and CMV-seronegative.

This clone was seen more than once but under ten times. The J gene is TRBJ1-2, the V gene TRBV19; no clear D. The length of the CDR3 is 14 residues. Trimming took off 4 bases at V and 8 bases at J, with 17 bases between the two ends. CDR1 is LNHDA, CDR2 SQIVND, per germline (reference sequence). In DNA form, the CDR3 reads TGTGCCAGTAGTAGCGCTGAGCGGCTATACGGCTACACCTTC. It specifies CASSSAERLYGYTF.

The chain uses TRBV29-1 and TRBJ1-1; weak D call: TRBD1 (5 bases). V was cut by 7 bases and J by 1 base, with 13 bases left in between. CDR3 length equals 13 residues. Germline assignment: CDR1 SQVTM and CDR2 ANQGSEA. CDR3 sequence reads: CSASGFPNTEAFF. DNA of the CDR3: TGCAGCGCCTCAGGGTTCCCGAACACTGAAGCTTTCTTT.

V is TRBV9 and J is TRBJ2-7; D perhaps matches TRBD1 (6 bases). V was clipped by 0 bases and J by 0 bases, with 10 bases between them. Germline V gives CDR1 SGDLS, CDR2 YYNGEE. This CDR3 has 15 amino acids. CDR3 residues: CASSVATGNSYEQYF. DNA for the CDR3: TGTGCCAGCAGCGTAGCTACAGGGAACTCCTACGAGCAGTACTTC.

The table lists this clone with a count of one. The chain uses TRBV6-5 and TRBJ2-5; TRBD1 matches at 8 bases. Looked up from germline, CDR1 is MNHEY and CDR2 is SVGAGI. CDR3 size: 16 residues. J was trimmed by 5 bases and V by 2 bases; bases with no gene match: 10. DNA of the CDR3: TGTGCCAGCAGTTACGGAGGGGGGACAGGTGGGGAGACCCAGTACTTC. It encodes CASSYGGGTGGETQYF.

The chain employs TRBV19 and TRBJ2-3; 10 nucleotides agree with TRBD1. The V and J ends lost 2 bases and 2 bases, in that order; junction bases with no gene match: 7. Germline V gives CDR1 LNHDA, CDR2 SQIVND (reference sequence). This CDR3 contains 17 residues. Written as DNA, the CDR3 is TGTGCCAGTAGTATAACGGGACAGGGGATGGTCACAGATACGCAGTATTTT. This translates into CASSITGQGMVTDTQYF.

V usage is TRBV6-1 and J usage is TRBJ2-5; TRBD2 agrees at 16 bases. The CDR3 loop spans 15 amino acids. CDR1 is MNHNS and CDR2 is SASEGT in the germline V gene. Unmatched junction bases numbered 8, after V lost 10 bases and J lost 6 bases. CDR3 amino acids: CATVGLAGGPKTQYF. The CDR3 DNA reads TGTGCCACCGTGGGACTAGCGGGGGGGCCTAAGACCCAGTACTTC.

This CDR3 is CASSLGAGGETQYF. In nucleotides, the CDR3 is TGTGCCAGCAGCTTAGGGGCAGGCGGAGAGACCCAGTACTTC. This chain joins TRBV7-2 and TRBJ2-5; D uncertain. V was pared by 1 base and J by 4 bases, with 10 bases between. This CDR3 has 14 amino acids. Germline CDR1 reads SGHTA; CDR2 reads FQGNSA.

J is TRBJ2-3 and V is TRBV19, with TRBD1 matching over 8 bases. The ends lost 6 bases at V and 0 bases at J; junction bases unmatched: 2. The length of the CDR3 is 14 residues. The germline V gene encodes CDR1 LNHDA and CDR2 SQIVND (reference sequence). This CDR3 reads CASRQGASTDTQYF. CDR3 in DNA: TGTGCCAGTAGGCAGGGGGCAAGCACAGATACGCAGTATTTT. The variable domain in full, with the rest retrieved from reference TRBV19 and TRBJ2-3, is DGGITQSPKYLFRKEGQNVTLSCEQNLNHDAMYWYRQDPGQGLRLIYYSQIVNDFQKGDIAEGYSVSREKKESFPLTVTSAQKNPTAFYLCASRQGASTDTQYFGPGTRLTVL.

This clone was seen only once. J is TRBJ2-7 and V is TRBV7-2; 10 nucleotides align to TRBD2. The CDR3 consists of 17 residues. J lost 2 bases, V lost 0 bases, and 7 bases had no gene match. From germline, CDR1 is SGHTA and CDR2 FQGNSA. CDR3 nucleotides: TGTGCCAGCAGCTTAGCAACGGGACTAGCGTCTACCTACGAGCAGTACTTC. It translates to CASSLATGLASTYEQYF.

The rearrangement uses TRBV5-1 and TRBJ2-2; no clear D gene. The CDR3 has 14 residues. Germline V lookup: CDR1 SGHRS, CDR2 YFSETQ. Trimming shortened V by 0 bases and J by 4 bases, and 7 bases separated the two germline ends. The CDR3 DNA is TGCGCCAGCAGCTTGGTGGATTCCACCGGGGAGCTGTTTTTT. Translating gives CASSLVDSTGELFF.

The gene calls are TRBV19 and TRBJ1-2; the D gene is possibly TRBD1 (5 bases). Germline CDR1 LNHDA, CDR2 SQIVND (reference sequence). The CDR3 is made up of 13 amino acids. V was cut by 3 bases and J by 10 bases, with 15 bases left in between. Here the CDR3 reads CASSMNQGFHYTF. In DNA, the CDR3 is TGTGCCAGTAGTATGAATCAGGGCTTCCACTACACCTTC.

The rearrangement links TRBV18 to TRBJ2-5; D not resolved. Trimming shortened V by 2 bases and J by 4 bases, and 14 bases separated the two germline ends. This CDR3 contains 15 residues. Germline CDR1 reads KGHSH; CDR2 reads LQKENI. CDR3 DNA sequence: TGTGCCAGCTCACCAAGCCCCGGCCTTCGAGAGACCCAGTACTTC. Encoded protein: CASSPSPGLRETQYF.

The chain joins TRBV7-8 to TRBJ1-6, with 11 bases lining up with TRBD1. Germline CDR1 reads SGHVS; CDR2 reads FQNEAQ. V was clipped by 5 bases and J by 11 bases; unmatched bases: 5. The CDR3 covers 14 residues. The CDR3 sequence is CASSRDRGSTPLHF. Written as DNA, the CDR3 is TGTGCCAGCAGCCGGGACAGGGGGTCGACACCCCTCCACTTT.

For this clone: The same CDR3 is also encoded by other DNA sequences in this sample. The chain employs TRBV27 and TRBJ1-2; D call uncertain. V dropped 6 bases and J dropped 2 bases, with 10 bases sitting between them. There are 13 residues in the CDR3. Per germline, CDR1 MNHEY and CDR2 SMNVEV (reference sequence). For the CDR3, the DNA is TGTGCCAGCAGCCTCACTGGAAACTATGGCTACACCTTC. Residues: CASSLTGNYGYTF.

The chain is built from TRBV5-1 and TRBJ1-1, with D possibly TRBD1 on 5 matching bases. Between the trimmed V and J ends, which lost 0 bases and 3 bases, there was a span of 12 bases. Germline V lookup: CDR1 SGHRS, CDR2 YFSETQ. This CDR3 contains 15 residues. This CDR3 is CASSLEGAYDTEAFF. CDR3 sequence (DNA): TGCGCCAGCAGCTTGGAAGGGGCGTACGACACTGAAGCTTTCTTT.

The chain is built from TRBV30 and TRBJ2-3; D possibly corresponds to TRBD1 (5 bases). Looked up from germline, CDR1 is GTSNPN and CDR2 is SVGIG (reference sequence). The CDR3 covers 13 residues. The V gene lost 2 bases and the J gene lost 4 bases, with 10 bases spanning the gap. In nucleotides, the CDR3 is TGTGCCTGGAGTCAGGGTCTCGCAGATACGCAGTATTTT. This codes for CAWSQGLADTQYF.

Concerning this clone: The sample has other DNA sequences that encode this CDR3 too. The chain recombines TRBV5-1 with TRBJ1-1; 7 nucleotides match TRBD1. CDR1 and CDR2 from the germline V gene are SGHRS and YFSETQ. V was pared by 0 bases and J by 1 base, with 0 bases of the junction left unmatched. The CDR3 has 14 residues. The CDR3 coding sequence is TGCGCCAGCAGCTTGGACAGGGGGAACACTGAAGCTTTCTTT. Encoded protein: CASSLDRGNTEAFF.

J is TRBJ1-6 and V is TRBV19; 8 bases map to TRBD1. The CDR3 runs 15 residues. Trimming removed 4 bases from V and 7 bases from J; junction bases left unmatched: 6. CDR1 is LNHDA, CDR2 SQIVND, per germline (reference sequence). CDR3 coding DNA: TGTGCCAGTAGTAAAGGGGACAGGAGAAATTCACCCCTCCACTTT. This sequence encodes CASSKGDRRNSPLHF.

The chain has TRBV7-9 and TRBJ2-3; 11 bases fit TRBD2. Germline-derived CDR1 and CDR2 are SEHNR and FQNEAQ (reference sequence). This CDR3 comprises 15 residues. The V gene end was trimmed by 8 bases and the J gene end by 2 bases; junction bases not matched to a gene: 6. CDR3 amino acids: CASGTGLAATDTQYF. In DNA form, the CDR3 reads TGTGCCAGCGGCACGGGACTAGCGGCCACAGATACGCAGTATTTT.

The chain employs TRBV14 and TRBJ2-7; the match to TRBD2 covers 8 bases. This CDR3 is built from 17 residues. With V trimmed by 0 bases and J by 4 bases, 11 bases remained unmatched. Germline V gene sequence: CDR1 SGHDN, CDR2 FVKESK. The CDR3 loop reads CASSQDRAGGPPYEQYF. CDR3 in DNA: TGTGCCAGCAGCCAAGATAGGGCGGGGGGCCCTCCATACGAGCAGTACTTC.

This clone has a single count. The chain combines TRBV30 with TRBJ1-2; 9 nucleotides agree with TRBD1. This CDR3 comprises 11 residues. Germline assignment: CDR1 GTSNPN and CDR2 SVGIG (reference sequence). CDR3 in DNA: TGTGCTTCGGACAGGGGAGTTGGCTACACCTTC. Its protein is CASDRGVGYTF.

The CDR3 loop is CASTDSGQLRDTQYF. DNA for the CDR3: TGTGCCAGCACCGATAGCGGGCAACTTCGGGATACGCAGTATTTT. The chain is built from TRBV28 and TRBJ2-3; TRBD2 aligns across 7 bases. The CDR3 runs 15 residues. The V segment lost 7 bases and the J segment 6 bases; nucleotides outside the gene matches: 13. The V gene's germline CDR1 is MDHEN and CDR2 SYDVKM.

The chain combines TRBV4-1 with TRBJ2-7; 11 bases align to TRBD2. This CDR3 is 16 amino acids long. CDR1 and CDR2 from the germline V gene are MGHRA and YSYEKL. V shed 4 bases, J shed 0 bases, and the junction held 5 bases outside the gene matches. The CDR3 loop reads CASSRGLAVSSYEQYF. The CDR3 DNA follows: TGCGCCAGCAGCCGGGGACTAGCGGTAAGCTCCTACGAGCAGTACTTC.

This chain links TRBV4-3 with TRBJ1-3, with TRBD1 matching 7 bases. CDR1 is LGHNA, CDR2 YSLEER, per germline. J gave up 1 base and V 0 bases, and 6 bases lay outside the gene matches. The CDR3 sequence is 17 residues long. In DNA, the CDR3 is TGCGCCAGCAGCCAAGAAGCAGGGGGTATTTCTGGAAACACCATATATTTT. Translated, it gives CASSQEAGGISGNTIYF.

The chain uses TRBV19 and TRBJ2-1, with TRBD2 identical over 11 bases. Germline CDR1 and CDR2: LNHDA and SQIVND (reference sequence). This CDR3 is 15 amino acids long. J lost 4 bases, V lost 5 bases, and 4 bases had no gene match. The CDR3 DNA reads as TGTGCCAGTAGTGGTAGCGGGGGGGCTTACAATGAGCAGTTCTTC. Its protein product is CASSGSGGAYNEQFF.

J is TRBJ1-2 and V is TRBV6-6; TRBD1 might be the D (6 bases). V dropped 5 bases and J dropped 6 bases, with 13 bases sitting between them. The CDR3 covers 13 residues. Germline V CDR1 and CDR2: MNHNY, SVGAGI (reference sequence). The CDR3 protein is CASSRTGYDGYTF. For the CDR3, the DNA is TGTGCCAGCAGTCGAACAGGGTATGATGGCTACACCTTC.

CDR3 loop: CATSTRDNQQFF. CDR3 DNA sequence: TGTGCCACCAGCACAAGGGACAACCAGCAGTTCTTC. The rearrangement joins TRBV15 to TRBJ2-1; tentative D call: TRBD1 (6 bases). CDR3 size: 12 residues. The V gene's germline CDR1 is LNHNV and CDR2 YYDKDF (reference sequence). V was clipped by 4 bases and J by 11 bases, with 12 bases between them.

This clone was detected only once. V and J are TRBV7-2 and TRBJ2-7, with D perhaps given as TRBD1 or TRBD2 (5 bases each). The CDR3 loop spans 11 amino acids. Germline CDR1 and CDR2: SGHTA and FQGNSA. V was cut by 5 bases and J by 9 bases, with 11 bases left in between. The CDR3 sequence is CASSTGDRQYF. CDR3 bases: TGTGCCAGCAGCACCGGGGACCGGCAGTACTTC.

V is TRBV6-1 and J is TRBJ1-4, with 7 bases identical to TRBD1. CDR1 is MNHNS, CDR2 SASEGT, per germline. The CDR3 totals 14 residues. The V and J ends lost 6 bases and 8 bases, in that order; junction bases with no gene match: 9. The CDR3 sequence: CASRKDRVIEKLFF. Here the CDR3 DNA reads TGTGCCAGCAGGAAAGACAGGGTAATCGAAAAACTGTTTTTT.

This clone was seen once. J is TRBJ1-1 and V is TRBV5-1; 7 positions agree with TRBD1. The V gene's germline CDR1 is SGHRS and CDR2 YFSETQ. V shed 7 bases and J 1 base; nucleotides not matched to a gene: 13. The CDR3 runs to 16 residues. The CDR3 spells CASLPRGSGGNTEAFF. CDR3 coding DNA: TGCGCCAGCCTTCCCAGGGGGTCCGGTGGGAACACTGAAGCTTTCTTT. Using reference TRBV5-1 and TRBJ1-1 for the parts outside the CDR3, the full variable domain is KAGVTQTPRYLIKTRGQQVTLSCSPISGHRSVSWYQQTPGQGLQFLFEYFSETQRNKGNFPGRFSGRQFSNSRSEMNVSTLELGDSALYLCASLPRGSGGNTEAFFGQGTRLTVV.